The sequence of this T cell receptor (beta chain) was determined in a study of T cell responses to AZD1222 COVID-19 vaccine. Overall study context: The study pooled second doses at about 4 or about 12 weeks.

Libraries were prepared by immunoSEQ multiplex PCR; TCRdb keeps only in-frame clonotypes and omits some of them. In the table there are 80,000 to 90,000 clones, around 92% of which are singletons. Findings and limits, study-wide: Compared with day 0, the breadth and depth of the Spike-specific TCR repertoire rose significantly after two doses of AZD1222. Unmutated variant regions reportedly attract nearly half of all spike-specific TCRs.

This clone was counted once. Its antigen is not known. Germline CDR1 and CDR2: MNHEY and SMNVEV (reference sequence). V shed 3 bases and J 8 bases; nucleotides not matched to a gene: 13. The CDR3 runs 17 residues. Source: peripheral blood, taken on day 0 of AZD1222 vaccination. V is TRBV27 and J is TRBJ2-1, with 10 bases that match TRBD2. This receptor was taken from an adult in good health. The CDR3: CASSFLWTGSGGYEQFF. CDR3 sequence (DNA): TGTGCCAGCAGTTTTCTCTGGACAGGTAGCGGGGGGTATGAGCAGTTCTTC.